Reported below is one TCR beta chain. The antigen is not known. V gave up 6 bases and J gave up 4 bases; unmatched junction bases: 5. The CDR3 covers 12 residues. CDR1 is SQVTM, CDR2 ANQGSEA, per germline. The data belong to a study of T cells in Graves' hyperthyroidism and ophthalmopathy. Study results and limitations: A model using 13 V-J features told ophthalmopathy apart from stable hyperthyroidism.

Patients having uncontrolled infection, another autoimmune disease, pregnancy or lactation were not included. Orbital computed tomography, thyroid ultrasound, serum thyroxine and TRAb, and clinical symptoms together informed the diagnoses. Amplification of TCR beta CDR3 regions used RNA as the template. The HTBI primer set drove a first-round RT-PCR of the TCR CDR3. TCRdb recomputed calls from the multiplex PCR reads with MiXCR, one row per CDR3 protein. The sample holds roughly 500,000 distinct CDR3 sequences; approximately 48% are singletons and the top ten take 44%. This TCR came from an adult woman with Graves' disease, either hyperthyroidism or ophthalmopathy (not recorded which). Sequencing used peripheral blood or thyroid tissue (not recorded which). The rearrangement joins TRBV29-1 to TRBJ1-2, with 7 positions matching TRBD1. The CDR3 is CSVRQGGYGYTF. CDR3 DNA sequence: TGCAGCGTAAGGCAGGGGGGCTATGGCTACACCTTC.